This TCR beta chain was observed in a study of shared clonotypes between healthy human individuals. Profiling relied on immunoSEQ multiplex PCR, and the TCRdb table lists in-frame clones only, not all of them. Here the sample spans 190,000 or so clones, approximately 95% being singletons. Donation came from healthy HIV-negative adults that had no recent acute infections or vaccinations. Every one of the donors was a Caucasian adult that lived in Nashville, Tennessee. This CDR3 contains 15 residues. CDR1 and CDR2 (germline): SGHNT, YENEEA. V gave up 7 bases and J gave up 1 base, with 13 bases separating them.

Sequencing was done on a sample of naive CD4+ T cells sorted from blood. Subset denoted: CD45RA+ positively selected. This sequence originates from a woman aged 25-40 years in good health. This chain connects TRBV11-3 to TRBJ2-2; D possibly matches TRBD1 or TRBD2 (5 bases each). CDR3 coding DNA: TGTGCCAGCACCCCCGGTGGGGGGAACACCGGGGAGCTGTTTTTT. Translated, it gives CASTPGGGNTGELFF.